This T cell receptor beta chain was retrieved from a study of CD8+ T cells in alopecia areata. Across the study: Treatment with tofacitinib (6 to 18 months) was followed by 6 months off drug. Notes on the study in general: Normal scalp showed lower clonality than lesional scalp, especially alopecia totalis/universalis. Sequence data from scalp samples additionally include resident alphabeta T cells of normal skin.

PBMCs served as the source from which CD4+ and CD8+ T cells were sorted. RNA was isolated and reverse transcribed to cDNA, the sequencing template. The table came from immunoSEQ multiplex PCR; TCRdb's copy has only in-frame clones and leaves some out. The sample has about 160,000 clones, 40% to 50% seen once. This clone turned up a few times. Its cognate antigen is unknown. The sequence was collected from a human donor with alopecia areata. The sample was CD4+ T cells sorted from blood.

The DNA for the CDR3 is TGCAGCGTTGCACCAGGTAGCAATCAGCCCCAGCATTTT. Protein sequence: CSVAPGSNQPQHF. This chain uses TRBV29-1 with TRBJ1-5; D remains unclear. The V gene lost 4 bases and the J gene lost 0 bases, with 7 bases spanning the gap. The CDR3 runs 13 residues. CDR1 is SQVTM, CDR2 ANQGSEA, per germline.